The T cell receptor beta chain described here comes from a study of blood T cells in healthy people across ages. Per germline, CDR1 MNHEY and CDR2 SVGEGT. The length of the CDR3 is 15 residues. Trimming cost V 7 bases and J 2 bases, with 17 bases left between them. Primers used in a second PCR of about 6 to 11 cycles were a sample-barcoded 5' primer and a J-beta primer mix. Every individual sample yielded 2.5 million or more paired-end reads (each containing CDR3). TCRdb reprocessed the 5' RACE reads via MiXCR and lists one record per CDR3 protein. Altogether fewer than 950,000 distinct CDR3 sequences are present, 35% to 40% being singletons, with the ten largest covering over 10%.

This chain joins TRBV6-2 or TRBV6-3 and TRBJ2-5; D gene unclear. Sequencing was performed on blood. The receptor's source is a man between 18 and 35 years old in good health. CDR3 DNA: TGTGCCAGCATGGAGTGGAAGGCGGAACAAGAGACCCAGTACTTC. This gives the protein CASMEWKAEQETQYF.